This TCR beta chain was sequenced in a study of blood T cell repertoires in COVID-19. Looked up from germline, CDR1 is SGHKS and CDR2 is YYEKEE (reference sequence). The CDR3 is 13 residues long. V was shortened by 2 bases and J by 3 bases, with 9 bases between the two germline ends. Repertoires were generated with immunoSEQ multiplex PCR, while TCRdb's copy carries only in-frame clones and drops some. Seen here are 200,000 to 250,000 clones, 65% to 90% observed once, and the top ten hold roughly 7%. The sequenced material came from peripheral blood. The chain is built from TRBV5-5 and TRBJ2-7, with TRBD1 as a possible D gene (6 bases). The receptor was isolated from a woman in her fifties or sixties with acute or convalescent COVID-19. In DNA form, the CDR3 reads TGTGCCAGCAGCTTTGTGGACAGCTACGAGCAGTACTTC. This gives the protein CASSFVDSYEQYF.